Sequencing of this T cell receptor beta chain was carried out in a study of blood T cells in healthy people across ages (dated by TCRdb to between 2014 and 2016). Describing the broader study: In model experiments, template switching captured about one uniquely barcoded TCR beta cDNA molecule for every two T cells. To track age-related changes in TCR beta repertoire diversity, the study relied on deep sequencing normalized with unique cDNA molecular identifiers. Four age groups were formed from the donors: young (average approximately 17 years), middle-aged (approximately 39), aged (around 62) and long-lived (about 80). Donors of different ages were randomly distributed across sequencing lanes to avoid experimental bias. For two donors (one aged 18 to 30 and one aged 80 or older), the study analyzed two additional independent replicas of 1 million unique cDNA reads from the same blood draw.

As concerns this clonotype: This receptor's antigen is unknown. The junction shows a germline mismatch at one end, possibly a read error.

The library was obtained by 5' RACE. A second PCR of 7 to 11 cycles was run with a J-beta primer mix and a sample-barcoded 5' primer. Each TCR beta cDNA molecule received a unique molecular identifier from a template-switch 5' adaptor carrying 12 random nucleotides. At least 3 million CDR3-containing paired-end reads were obtained from each sample. All of the RNA was converted into first-strand cDNA using the Mint cDNA synthesis kit, with a TRBC-specific oligonucleotide serving as the primer. Following uracil-DNA glycosylase treatment, all cDNA underwent a first 18-cycle PCR with the universal primers M1SS and BC2_uni_R. The authors processed their data as follows. For normalization, 1 million high-quality reads, each with a distinct molecular identifier, were randomly selected from each sample. Reads sharing molecular identifiers were discarded rather than binned into consensus sequences. MiTCR, run with a Q25 quality threshold and the strictest error-elimination algorithm, handled CDR3 identification, clonotype clustering and error correction. A nonparametric unseen species model with Euler transformation was used to estimate a lower bound on total TCR beta diversity. In-frame beta chains were kept once TCRdb had trimmed the public reads at Q25 with fastp and called clones with MiXCR. Here each entry gathers all rows of one CDR3 protein and keeps the most common genes and DNA. TCRdb, not the original authors, processed these V and J calls. This sample comprises 1,800,000 or so distinct CDR3 sequences, roughly two fifths of them detected only once. 20% to 25% of the sample lies in the top ten.

Systemically healthy Caucasian individuals from Russia, over 30 in total and aged roughly 6 to 95 years, were included as donors. Each donor gave ten milliliters of peripheral blood, drawn into EDTA-treated Vacutainer tubes. Ficoll-Paque density-gradient centrifugation was used to isolate PBMCs, with at least 6.5 million per sample. Trizol reagent was used to extract total RNA from the PBMCs, yielding at least 5.5 micrograms per sample. The percentages of naive CD45RAhigh/CD27high T cells were determined by flow cytometry on a PBMC aliquot from every donor. Study-wide conclusions, independent of this receptor: The long-lived group showed more naive CD4+ T cells, fewer expanded clones and increased TCR diversity than the aged group, suggesting age selection. Estimates of total diversity based on one million sequenced T cells were considered lower bounds and underestimates. Bulk unsorted PBMC profiling prevented conclusive comparison of naive and antigen-experienced compartments. Observed TCR beta diversity per million T cells fell roughly linearly with age, and a significant reduction was already apparent by age approximately 41. Observed TCR beta diversity correlated strongly with the percentage of naive T cells measured by flow cytometry. Because the CMV infection status of the donors was unknown, age-related changes in expanded clonotypes may potentially have been confounded.

The germline V gene encodes CDR1 MNHEY and CDR2 SVGAGI. The CDR3 measures 13 amino acids from cysteine to phenylalanine. Of all the DNA, just the CDR3 is kept, 39 bases in frame from base 1. The TCR originated in a human donor in good health. What was sequenced was blood. The chain couples TRBV6-5 to TRBJ1-5; 7 of the junction bases match TRBD1. The nucleotide sequence is given as TGTACCAGCAGGCGGACAGGCCGACAGCCCCAGCATTTT. Its translation is CTSRRTGRQPQHF.